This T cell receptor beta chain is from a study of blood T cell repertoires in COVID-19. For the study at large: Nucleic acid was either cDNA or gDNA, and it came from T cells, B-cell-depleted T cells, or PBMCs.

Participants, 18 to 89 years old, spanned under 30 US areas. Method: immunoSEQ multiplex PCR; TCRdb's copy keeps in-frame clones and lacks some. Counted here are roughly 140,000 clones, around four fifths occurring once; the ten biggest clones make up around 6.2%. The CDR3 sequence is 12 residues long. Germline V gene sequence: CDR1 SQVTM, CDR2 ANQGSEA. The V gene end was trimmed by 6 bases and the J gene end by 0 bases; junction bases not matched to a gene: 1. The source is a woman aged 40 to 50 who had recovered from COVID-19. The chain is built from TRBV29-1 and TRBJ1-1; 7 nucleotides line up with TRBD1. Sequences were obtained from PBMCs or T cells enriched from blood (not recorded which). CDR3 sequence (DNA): TGCAGCGTACAGGGGATGAACACTGAAGCTTTCTTT. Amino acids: CSVQGMNTEAFF.